Here is one T cell receptor beta chain with its context. No antigen is known for it. Time point indicated: late sampling 161 to 241 days after vaccination in a few convalescent patients. Treatment of the sample: roughly nine-day PBMC culture with coronavirus spike peptide pools or control peptides (ViraFEST assay). Cultured CD4+ T cell DNA was sequenced using the Oncomine TCR Beta short-read assay. The source of extracted genomic DNA was cultured CD4+ T cells. TCRdb analysed the PCR reads with MiXCR anew, one entry per CDR3 protein. This sample has 20,000 to 25,000 distinct CDR3 sequences, with 30% to 40% found just once. This entry comes from a study of vaccination and CD4 T cells after COVID-19. Study context: Stimulation used overlapping spike peptides from SARS-CoV-2, HCoV-NL63, HCoV-OC43 and HCoV-229E. Cultures designated as controls were supplied with a CEFX pool, an HIV-1 Nef pool, or no peptide.

The CDR3 is made up of 11 amino acids. Deletions cut 3 bases from V and 2 bases from J, with 1 base between. Per germline, CDR1 KGHDR and CDR2 SFDVKD. General study results and limits: The median SARS-CoV-2-reactive clonotype number increased from roughly 21 to 40, without statistical significance.

This sequence originates from a human donor who had recovered from COVID-19. Sequencing used CD4+ T cells from blood, cultured in vitro, obtained about 7 months after SARS-CoV-2 vaccination. The rearrangement uses TRBV24-1 and TRBJ2-7; D is unresolved. The CDR3 here is CATSDTYEQYF. The CDR3, as DNA: TGTGCCACCAGTGATACCTACGAGCAGTACTTC.